Listed below are T cell receptor beta chains from one sample, sequenced in a study of siplizumab effects on memory and regulatory T cells. Libraries were prepared by immunoSEQ multiplex PCR; TCRdb keeps only in-frame clonotypes and omits some of them. This sample yields tens of thousands of clones, of which around 97% are seen a single time; around 0.03% belongs to the top ten. The sequenced sample consisted of naive CD4+ T cells sorted from blood. Source of these receptors: a human donor in good health. CDR3s include the opening cysteine and the closing phenylalanine or tryptophan. D genes are given only for firm matches. Rows may omit the clone size; those that give it use once, few, many or a size class.

J gene: TRBJ2-1
V gene: TRBV6-4
clone size: .
D gene: .
CDR3 DNA: TGTGCCAGCAGTGATTCGGACAGCCGGCAGTTCTTC
CDR3 protein: CASSDSDSRQFF

J gene: TRBJ2-6
V gene: TRBV5-1
clone size: .
D gene: .
CDR3 DNA: TGCGCCAGCAGCTTGAGGCAAAACTCTGGGGCCAACGTCCTGACTTTC
CDR3 protein: CASSLRQNSGANVLTF

J gene: TRBJ1-5
V gene: TRBV18
clone size: .
D gene: TRBD1
CDR3 DNA: TGTGCCAGCTCACCCCCGGGACAGGGGGCAAATCAGCCCCAGCATTTT
CDR3 protein: CASSPPGQGANQPQHF

J gene: TRBJ2-2
V gene: TRBV15
clone size: .
D gene: .
CDR3 DNA: TGTGCCACCAGCAGAGAAAACACCGGGGAGCTGTTTTTT
CDR3 protein: CATSRENTGELFF

J gene: TRBJ2-3
V gene: TRBV11-2
clone size: .
D gene: .
CDR3 DNA: TGTGCCAGCAGCCCCGCCGGGGTAGTAACAGATACGCAGTATTTT
CDR3 protein: CASSPAGVVTDTQYF

J gene: TRBJ1-5
V gene: TRBV19
clone size: once
D gene: .
CDR3 DNA: TGTGCCAGTAGTACAACAGGAACCTATAGCAATCAGCCCCAGCATTTT
CDR3 protein: CASSTTGTYSNQPQHF

J gene: TRBJ2-1
V gene: TRBV4-3
clone size: .
D gene: .
CDR3 DNA: TGCGCCAGTTCTAAGGGGCATGAGCAGTTCTTC
CDR3 protein: CASSKGHEQFF

J gene: TRBJ1-5
V gene: TRBV19
clone size: .
D gene: .
CDR3 DNA: TGTGCCAGTAGTCCCGTTAGCAATCAGCCCCAGCATTTT
CDR3 protein: CASSPVSNQPQHF

J gene: TRBJ1-2
V gene: TRBV10-3
clone size: .
D gene: .
CDR3 DNA: TGTGCCATCAGTGAATGGGGTAGCAACTATGGCTACACCTTC
CDR3 protein: CAISEWGSNYGYTF

J gene: TRBJ2-7
V gene: TRBV9
clone size: .
D gene: TRBD1
CDR3 DNA: TGTGCCAGCAGCATGGGACAGAACCAGTACGAGCAGTACTTC
CDR3 protein: CASSMGQNQYEQYF

J gene: TRBJ1-1
V gene: TRBV18
clone size: .
D gene: .
CDR3 DNA: TGTGCCAGCGCCCGTGGGGCAGGGCTGGGTGAAGCTTTCTTT
CDR3 protein: CASARGAGLGEAFF

J gene: TRBJ1-2
V gene: TRBV5-1
clone size: .
D gene: .
CDR3 DNA: TGCGCCAGCAGCTTAAGTCAGGACTACTATGGCTACACCTTC
CDR3 protein: CASSLSQDYYGYTF

J gene: TRBJ1-1
V gene: TRBV5-4
clone size: .
D gene: .
CDR3 DNA: TGTGCCAGCAGCTTGGGCTTGAGGACGAACACTGAAGCTTTCTTT
CDR3 protein: CASSLGLRTNTEAFF

J gene: TRBJ2-5
V gene: TRBV12-5
clone size: .
D gene: .
CDR3 DNA: TGTGCTAGTGCCCTACTAGCTAGCGAGACCCAGTACTTC
CDR3 protein: CASALLASETQYF

J gene: TRBJ2-3
V gene: TRBV11-2
clone size: once
D gene: .
CDR3 DNA: TGTGCCAGCAGCTTAGGTCTTAGCGTTGATACGCAGTATTTT
CDR3 protein: CASSLGLSVDTQYF

J gene: TRBJ2-7
V gene: TRBV18
clone size: once
D gene: TRBD1
CDR3 DNA: TGTGCCAGCTCACCGAAACAGGGGGGTCCTTCCTACGAGCAGTACTTC
CDR3 protein: CASSPKQGGPSYEQYF

J gene: TRBJ2-7
V gene: TRBV7-9
clone size: .
D gene: TRBD1
CDR3 DNA: TGTGCCAGCAGCCTTGATCGGGACAGGTCCCACGAGCAGTACTTC
CDR3 protein: CASSLDRDRSHEQYF

J gene: TRBJ2-3
V gene: TRBV6-6
clone size: .
D gene: .
CDR3 DNA: TGTGCCAGCAGTCGGGGGTATGAAGATACGCAGTATTTT
CDR3 protein: CASSRGYEDTQYF

J gene: TRBJ2-2
V gene: TRBV6-1
clone size: .
D gene: TRBD1
CDR3 DNA: TGTGCCAGCAGGGGGACAGTGAACACCGGGGAGCTGTTTTTT
CDR3 protein: CASRGTVNTGELFF